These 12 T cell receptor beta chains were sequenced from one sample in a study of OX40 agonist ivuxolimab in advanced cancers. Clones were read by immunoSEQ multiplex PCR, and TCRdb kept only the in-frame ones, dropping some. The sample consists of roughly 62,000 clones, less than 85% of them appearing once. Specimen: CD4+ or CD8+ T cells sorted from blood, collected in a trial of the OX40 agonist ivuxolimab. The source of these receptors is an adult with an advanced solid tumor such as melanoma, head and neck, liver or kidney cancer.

The CDR3 DNA reads as TGTGCCAGCAGCTCCCCCCCAGGGGCAGGAAACACCATATATTTT. Its translation: CASSSPPGAGNTIYF. The chain employs TRBV7-9 and TRBJ1-3; D possibly corresponds to TRBD1 (6 bases). Germline V CDR1 and CDR2: SEHNR, FQNEAQ (reference sequence). Trimming left V 4 bases short and J 4 bases short, with 14 bases between. CDR3 size: 15 residues.

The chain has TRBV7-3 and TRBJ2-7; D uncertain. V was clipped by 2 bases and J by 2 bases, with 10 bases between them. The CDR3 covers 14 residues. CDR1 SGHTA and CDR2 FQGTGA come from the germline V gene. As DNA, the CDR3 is TGTGCCAGCAGCTTAGATTCAGGTCCCTACGAGCAGTACTTC. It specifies CASSLDSGPYEQYF.

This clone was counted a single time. CDR3 sequence reads: CASSYRGRVYNEQFF. In DNA, the CDR3 is TGTGCCAGCAGTTACAGGGGCAGGGTATACAATGAGCAGTTCTTC. V and J are TRBV6-6 and TRBJ2-1, with a possible D match to TRBD1 (5 bases). CDR3 length: 15 residues. The germline CDR1 and CDR2 sequences are MNHNY and SVGAGI (reference sequence). The germline V and J ends were trimmed by 2 bases and 4 bases, with 12 bases remaining between them.

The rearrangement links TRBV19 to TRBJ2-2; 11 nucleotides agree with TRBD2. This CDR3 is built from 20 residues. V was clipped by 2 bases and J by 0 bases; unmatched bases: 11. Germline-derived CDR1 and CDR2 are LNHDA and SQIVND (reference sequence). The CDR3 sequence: CASSILGLAGSQPNTGELFF. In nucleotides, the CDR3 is TGTGCCAGTAGTATACTAGGACTAGCGGGCTCCCAGCCGAACACCGGGGAGCTGTTTTTT.

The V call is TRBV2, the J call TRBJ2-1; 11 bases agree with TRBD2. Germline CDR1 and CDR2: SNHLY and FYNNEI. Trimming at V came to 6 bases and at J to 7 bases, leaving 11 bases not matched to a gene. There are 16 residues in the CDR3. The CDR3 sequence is CASRKATSGSGNEQFF. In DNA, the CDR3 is TGTGCCAGCAGGAAAGCAACTAGCGGGAGCGGTAATGAGCAGTTCTTC.

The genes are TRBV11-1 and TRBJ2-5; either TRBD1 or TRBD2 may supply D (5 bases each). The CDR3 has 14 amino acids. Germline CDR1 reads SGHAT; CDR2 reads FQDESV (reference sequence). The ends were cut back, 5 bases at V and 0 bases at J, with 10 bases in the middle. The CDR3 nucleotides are TGTGCCAGCAGCATGAGGGGCTACCAAGAGACCCAGTACTTC. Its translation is CASSMRGYQETQYF.

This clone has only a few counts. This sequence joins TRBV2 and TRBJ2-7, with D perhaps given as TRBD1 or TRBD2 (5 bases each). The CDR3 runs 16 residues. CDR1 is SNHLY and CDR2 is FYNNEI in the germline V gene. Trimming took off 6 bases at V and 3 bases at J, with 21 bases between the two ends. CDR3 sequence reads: CASSERPGRAGYEQYF. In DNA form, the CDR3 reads TGTGCCAGCAGCGAACGGCCGGGGCGAGCTGGCTACGAGCAGTACTTC.

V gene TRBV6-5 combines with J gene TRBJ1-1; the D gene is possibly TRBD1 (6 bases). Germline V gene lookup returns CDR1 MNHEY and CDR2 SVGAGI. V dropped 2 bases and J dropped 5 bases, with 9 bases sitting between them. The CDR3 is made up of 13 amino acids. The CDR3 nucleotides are TGTGCCAGCAGTTACAGGGGGAGGACTGAAGCTTTCTTT. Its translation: CASSYRGRTEAFF.

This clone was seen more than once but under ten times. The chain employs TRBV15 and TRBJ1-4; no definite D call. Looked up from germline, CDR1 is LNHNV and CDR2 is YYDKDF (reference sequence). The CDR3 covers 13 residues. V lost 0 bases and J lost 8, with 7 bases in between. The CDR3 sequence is CATSREGGEKLFF. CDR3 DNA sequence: TGTGCCACCAGCAGAGAAGGTGGAGAAAAACTGTTTTTT.

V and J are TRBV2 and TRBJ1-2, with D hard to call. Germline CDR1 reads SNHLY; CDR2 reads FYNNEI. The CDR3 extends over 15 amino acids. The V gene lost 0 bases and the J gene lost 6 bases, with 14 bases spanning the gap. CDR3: CASSEARLSSDGYTF. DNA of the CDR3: TGTGCCAGCAGTGAAGCACGATTGTCTTCCGATGGCTACACCTTC.

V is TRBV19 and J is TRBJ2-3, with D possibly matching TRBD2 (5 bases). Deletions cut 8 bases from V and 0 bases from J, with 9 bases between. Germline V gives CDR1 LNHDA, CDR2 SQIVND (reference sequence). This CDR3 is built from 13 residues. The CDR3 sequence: CASGRASTDTQYF. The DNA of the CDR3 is TGTGCCAGTGGGCGGGCCAGCACAGATACGCAGTATTTT.

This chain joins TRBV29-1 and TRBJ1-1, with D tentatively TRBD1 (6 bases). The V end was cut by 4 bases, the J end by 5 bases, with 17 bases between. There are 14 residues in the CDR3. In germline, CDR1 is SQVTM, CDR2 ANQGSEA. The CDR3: CSVAPQGLLTEAFF. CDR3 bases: TGCAGCGTTGCCCCACAGGGTTTGTTGACTGAAGCTTTCTTT.